These 21 T cell receptor beta chains originate from one sample sequenced in a study of T cells in women clearing cervical HPV infection. Clones were read by immunoSEQ multiplex PCR, and TCRdb kept only the in-frame ones, dropping some. The sample includes 49,000 or so clones. The specimen sequenced was blood buffy coat. The receptors here all came from a woman between 18 and 70 years old with a cervical HPV16 infection that either progressed to CIN3+ or cleared (not recorded which).

As to this clone: A read error may account for a junction end that differs from germline. The read finishes 3 residues shy of the CDR3 end, and the germline J gene is used to complete it. The V call is TRBV7-7, the J call TRBJ2-2, with D tentatively TRBD2 (5 bases). CDR1 and CDR2 (germline): SSHAT, FNYEAQ (reference sequence). The CDR3 extends over 16 amino acids. The part of the CDR3 DNA that was read is TGTGCTAGCAGCTTCGCGGGCAATCGGAACACCGGGGAG. Residues: CASSFAGNRNTGE. The whole CDR3 sequence is CASSFAGNRNTGELFF.

Incomplete CDR3 DNA: TGTGCCTGGAGTGCCTACCAGGGTGATGCCCCAGATACC. This translates into CAWSAYQGDAPDT. The CDR3, in full, reads CAWSAYQGDAPDTYTF. The J gene is TRBJ1-2, the V gene TRBV30, with D maybe TRBD1 (5 bases). The read finishes 3 residues shy of the CDR3 end, and the germline J gene is used to complete it. The CDR3 sequence is 16 residues long. Germline CDR1 reads GTSNPN; CDR2 reads SVGIG (reference sequence).

In regard to this clone: The CDR3 goes on 3 residues after the read ends, and that part is filled in from the germline J gene. The chain combines TRBV6-2 or TRBV6-3 with TRBJ2-3; 9 bases align to TRBD2. V was pared by 10 bases and J by 4 bases, with 15 bases of the junction left unmatched. Per germline, CDR1 MNHEY and CDR2 SVGEGT. The CDR3 contains 16 residues. This CDR3 reads CATERGVAGAADTQYF. CDR3 DNA (partial): TGTGCCACAGAACGTGGGGTAGCGGGAGCCGCAGATACG.

As to this clone: With the read ending 3 residues before the CDR3 end, the germline J gene is used to fill in that end. The genes are TRBV11-2 and TRBJ2-1; 11 bases agree with TRBD2. From germline, CDR1 is SGHAT and CDR2 FQNNGV. V trimming: 5 bases; J trimming: 9 bases; junction bases outside the gene matches: 9. The CDR3 covers 15 residues. Partial CDR3 DNA: TGTGCCAGCAGCCAACTAGCGGGAGACAGCAGTGAG. As protein: CASSQLAGDSSE. The whole CDR3 protein is CASSQLAGDSSEQFF.

Worth noting for this clone: The sequence runs out 3 residues before the end of the CDR3; the remainder is reconstructed from the germline J gene. This chain uses TRBV29-1 with TRBJ2-1; TRBD2 agrees at 13 bases. Trimming took 4 bases from V and 9 from J; bases not matched to a gene: 9. This CDR3 region has 15 residues. CDR1 and CDR2 (germline): SQVTM, ANQGSEA. CDR3 residues: CSVGTRLAGGGEQFF. The CDR3 DNA, read in part, is TGCAGCGTTGGCACTCGACTAGCGGGAGGCGGTGAG.

CDR3: CASSLGTSGMTNEQFF. The covered CDR3 bases are TGTGCCAGCAGCTTGGGGACTAGCGGGATGACTAATGAG. The chain couples TRBV5-4 to TRBJ2-1, with 12 bases fitting TRBD2. The DNA ends 3 residues before the CDR3 does, and the rest of the CDR3 is filled in from the germline J gene. Germline CDR1 and CDR2: SGHNT and YYREEE (reference sequence). V was pared by 0 bases and J by 7 bases, with 5 bases of the junction left unmatched. This CDR3 spans 16 amino acids.

Remarks on this clone: The DNA ends 3 residues before the CDR3 does, and the rest of the CDR3 is filled in from the germline J gene. J is TRBJ2-3 and V is TRBV7-6; TRBD1 aligns across 9 bases. The CDR3 has 16 amino acids. CDR1 is SGHVS, CDR2 FNYEAQ, per germline. The CDR3 sequence: CASSLAGTGIDQPQYF. The covered CDR3 bases are TGTGCCAGCAGCTTAGCAGGGACAGGGATCGATCAGCCG.

A word on this clone: The CDR3 is cut off 3 residues early in the read; its end comes from the germline J gene. This chain uses TRBV14 with TRBJ2-3; D uncertain. The germline gives CDR1 SGHDN, CDR2 FVKESK. This CDR3 contains 16 residues. The chain's CDR3 is CASSQIPGVVVETQYF. The covered CDR3 bases are TGTGCCAGCAGCCAAATTCCAGGAGTTGTAGTAGAGACG. Supplemented by reference TRBV14 and TRBJ2-3, the full variable domain reads EAGVTQFPSHSVIEKGQTVTLRCDPISGHDNLYWYRRVMGKEIKFLLHFVKESKQDESGMPNNRFLAERTGGTYSTLKVQPAELEDSGVYFCASSQIPGVVVETQYFGPGTRLTVL.

Points on this clone: The read finishes 3 residues shy of the CDR3 end, and the germline J gene is used to complete it. The rearrangement uses TRBV6-1 and TRBJ1-4; D unclear. This CDR3 is 16 amino acids long. CDR1 and CDR2 (germline): MNHNS, SASEGT. Trimming cost V 2 bases and J 0 bases, with 10 bases left between them. The part of the CDR3 DNA that was read is TGTGCCAGCAGTGAACGGCGGGCCGCAACTAATGAAAAA. This sequence encodes CASSERRAATNEK. The entire CDR3 protein reads CASSERRAATNEKLFF.

Concerning this clone: The sequenced fragment ends 3 residues before the CDR3 boundary, so the rest is inferred from the germline J gene. This chain links TRBV5-5 with TRBJ1-5; D is unresolved. The CDR3 sequence is 13 residues long. Germline CDR1 and CDR2: SGHKS and YYEKEE (reference sequence). V shed 4 bases and J shed 3 bases, with 8 bases lying between them. The CDR3: CASSHTDNQPQHF. The part of the CDR3 DNA that was read is TGTGCCAGCAGCCATACAGACAATCAGCCC. Full variable domain (remainder filled in from reference TRBV5-5 and TRBJ1-5): DAGVTQSPTHLIKTRGQQVTLRCSPISGHKSVSWYQQVLGQGPQFIFQYYEKEERGRGNFPDRFSARQFPNYSSELNVNALLLGDSALYLCASSHTDNQPQHFGDGTRLSIL.

The CDR3 loop reads CSASWQNSGANVLTF. Partial CDR3 DNA: TGCAGTGCTAGCTGGCAGAACTCTGGGGCCAACGTC. V is TRBV20-1 and J is TRBJ2-6; unclear D gene. The read ends 3 residues early relative to the CDR3; the germline J gene fills the gap. Between the trimmed V and J ends, which lost 3 bases and 0 bases, there was a span of 9 bases. The CDR3 totals 15 residues. The germline CDR1 and CDR2 sequences are DFQATT and SNEGSKA (reference sequence).

Comments on this clone: The read ends 3 residues shy of where the CDR3 ends; the end is completed using the germline J gene. V and J are TRBV6-1 and TRBJ2-5; 10 nucleotides agree with TRBD1. This CDR3 is 16 amino acids long. Germline loops: CDR1 MNHNS, CDR2 SASEGT. The junction had 10 bases not matched to a gene; V was cut back by 4 bases and J by 5 bases. CDR3 DNA (partial): TGTGCCAGCAGTGGACAGGGGGCCTATCCGTCCGAGACC. Its translation: CASSGQGAYPSET. The whole CDR3 protein reads CASSGQGAYPSETQYF.

With respect to this clone: The CDR3 is cut off 3 residues early in the read; its end comes from the germline J gene. V is TRBV19 and J is TRBJ2-7; 8 bases agree with TRBD1. V dropped 7 bases and J dropped 1; count of bases not matched to a gene: 3. The CDR3 runs 13 residues. Germline V gives CDR1 LNHDA, CDR2 SQIVND (reference sequence). CDR3 DNA, as far as it was read: TGTGCCAGTACCCGGACAGGGTCCTACGAG. Translation: CASTRTGSYE. The whole CDR3 protein reads CASTRTGSYEQYF.

About this clone itself: The read gets to within 3 residues of the CDR3 end, and the germline J gene fills in the rest. V and J are TRBV7-2 and TRBJ2-1; TRBD1 matches 11 bases. From germline, CDR1 is SGHTA and CDR2 FQGNSA. The CDR3 runs 15 residues. V was pared by 5 bases and J by 7 bases, with 7 bases of the junction left unmatched. CDR3 loop: CASSLGTGGKNEQFF. CDR3 DNA (partial): TGTGCCAGCAGCCTAGGGACAGGGGGAAAGAATGAG.

With regard to this clone: Read sequence stops 3 residues before the CDR3 end, and the germline J gene provides the missing end. The rearrangement joins TRBV11-2 to TRBJ1-1; TRBD1 is a possible D gene (5 bases). The V gene's germline CDR1 is SGHAT and CDR2 FQNNGV. V dropped 6 bases and J dropped 1 base, with 15 bases sitting between them. The CDR3 length is 15 residues. Partial CDR3 DNA: TGTGCCAGCAGAAATTTCTTCGGGGGGAACACTGAA. Its translation: CASRNFFGGNTE. The complete CDR3 reads CASRNFFGGNTEAFF.

The CDR3 bases that were read are TGTGCCAGCGCGCTACAGGGTTTAGCCAAAAACATT. Its translation is CASALQGLAKNI. The full CDR3 sequence reads CASALQGLAKNIQYF. The chain carries TRBV2 and TRBJ2-4, with D perhaps TRBD1 (6 bases). Read data end 3 residues before the CDR3 end; the end is taken from the germline J gene. Trimming cost V 8 bases and J 0 bases, with 14 bases left between them. Germline V CDR1 and CDR2: SNHLY, FYNNEI. The CDR3 has 15 residues.

Note on this clone: The sequence runs out 3 residues before the end of the CDR3; the remainder is reconstructed from the germline J gene. The J gene is TRBJ1-3, the V gene TRBV13; 7 bases are a match to TRBD1. The V and J ends lost 0 bases and 4 bases, in that order; junction bases with no gene match: 3. Germline CDR1 and CDR2: PRHDT and FYEKMQ (reference sequence). The CDR3 runs to 15 residues. This CDR3 is CASSLGDREGNTIYF. The sequenced CDR3 bases are TGTGCCAGCAGCTTAGGAGACAGGGAGGGAAACACC. Using reference TRBV13 and TRBJ1-3 for the parts outside the CDR3, the full variable domain is AAGVIQSPRHLIKEKRETATLKCYPIPRHDTVYWYQQGPGQDPQFLISFYEKMQSDKGSIPDRFSAQQFSDYHSELNMSSLELGDSALYFCASSLGDREGNTIYFGEGSWLTVV.

As to this clone: Read sequence stops 3 residues before the CDR3 end, and the germline J gene provides the missing end. The rearrangement links TRBV5-1 to TRBJ1-1; 7 bases align to TRBD1. The CDR3 has 13 residues. With V trimmed by 2 bases and J by 5 bases, 3 bases remained unmatched. Germline V gene data show CDR1 as SGHRS and CDR2 as YFSETQ. The CDR3 region is CASSFQGGTEAFF. CDR3 DNA (partial): TGCGCCAGCAGCTTTCAGGGGGGTACTGAA.

With regard to this clone: The CDR3 end is not reached by the read, which stops 3 residues before it; the germline J gene fills it in. The chain employs TRBV7-6 and TRBJ2-1, with TRBD2 identical over 7 bases. Germline V CDR1 and CDR2: SGHVS, FNYEAQ. This CDR3 region has 15 residues. Germline trimming cut 3 bases from V and 6 bases from J; bases unmatched to any gene: 8. Here the CDR3 reads CASSLPGGSGNEQFF. The CDR3 DNA, read in part, is TGTGCCAGCAGCTTGCCGGGCGGGAGTGGCAATGAG.

Worth noting for this clone: The observed sequence ends 3 residues before the CDR3 terminus, with the missing tail filled in from the germline J gene. The chain uses TRBV19 and TRBJ2-3; D not certain. The CDR3 is made up of 13 amino acids. V lost 6 bases, J lost 1 base, and 8 bases lay in between. Germline CDR1 and CDR2: LNHDA and SQIVND (reference sequence). The CDR3 reads CASSGLGTDTQYF. The CDR3 DNA, read in part, is TGTGCCAGTAGCGGTCTGGGCACAGATACG. Variable domain in full (rest from reference TRBV19 and TRBJ2-3): DGGITQSPKYLFRKEGQNVTLSCEQNLNHDAMYWYRQDPGQGLRLIYYSQIVNDFQKGDIAEGYSVSREKKESFPLTVTSAQKNPTAFYLCASSGLGTDTQYFGPGTRLTVL.

The sequenced part of the CDR3 DNA is TGTGCCAGCTCACCAGCTGGCCAGAATCAGCCC. Amino acids: CASSPAGQNQP. The complete CDR3 protein is CASSPAGQNQPQHF. The chain has TRBV18 and TRBJ1-5, with D unresolved. The read ends 3 residues early relative to the CDR3; the germline J gene fills the gap. The V and J ends lost 2 bases and 4 bases respectively, with 9 bases between them. Germline V gene lookup returns CDR1 KGHSH and CDR2 LQKENI. This CDR3 is 14 amino acids long.